This T cell receptor beta chain stems from a study of T-cell reconstitution after alpha-beta-depleted transplantation in children. This sample's TCRbeta library carried unique molecular identifier barcodes. Using its own MiXCR run on the PCR reads, TCRdb lists one record per CDR3 protein. The sample includes about 540,000 distinct CDR3 sequences, about a sixth of them seen just once. Germline CDR1 and CDR2: SGDLS and YYNGEE. V was pared by 0 bases and J by 0 bases, with 10 bases between. The CDR3 covers 16 residues. The sequence came from a human donor who donated a stem cell graft to a child with acute lymphoblastic leukemia. Sequencing used PBMCs from the stem cell graft donor, obtained from the stem cell graft. This chain connects TRBV9 to TRBJ2-1, with D hard to call. The CDR3 loop reads CASSVDHSYSYNEQFF. Written as DNA, the CDR3 is TGTGCCAGCAGCGTAGACCACTCTTACTCCTACAATGAGCAGTTCTTC. The full variable domain, in which reference TRBV9 and TRBJ2-1 provide the parts outside the CDR3, is DSGVTQTPKHLITATGQRVTLRCSPRSGDLSVYWYQQSLDQGLQFLIQYYNGEERAKGNILERFSAQQFPDLHSELNLSSLELGDSALYFCASSVDHSYSYNEQFFGPGTRLTVL.